The 22 T cell receptor beta chains below all came from one sample that was sequenced in a study of shared clonotypes between healthy human individuals. Data came from immunoSEQ multiplex PCR; TCRdb stores just in-frame clones and leaves some out. The data show fewer than 2.5 million clones, with 93% seen just once and roughly 0.39% held by the top ten. Sequencing was performed on naive CD4+ T cells from PBMCs. The subset denotes: CD45RA+ positively selected. Receptors were obtained from a man aged 18 to 29 in good health. Some clones in this sample may be carry-over from other donors' samples.

This sequence joins TRBV7-3 and TRBJ2-2; TRBD2 matches at 15 bases. Germline V gives CDR1 SGHTA, CDR2 FQGTGA. The CDR3 covers 16 residues. The trim removed 6 bases at V and 5 bases at J, leaving 4 bases unmatched. The CDR3 sequence is CASSRGLAGGTGELFF. The CDR3 nucleotides read TGTGCCAGCAGTCGCGGACTAGCGGGAGGGACCGGGGAGCTGTTTTTT.

This clone has a handful of counts. V is TRBV27 and J is TRBJ1-1, with D tentatively TRBD1 (6 bases). V was pared by 6 bases and J by 5 bases, with 13 bases between. CDR1 and CDR2 from the germline V gene are MNHEY and SMNVEV (reference sequence). The CDR3 covers 13 residues. In nucleotides, the CDR3 is TGTGCCAGCAGGTTTGGGGGCGTAACTGAAGCTTTCTTT. This translates into CASRFGGVTEAFF.

The J gene is TRBJ2-4, the V gene TRBV29-1, with unresolved D. V was shortened by 4 bases and J by 0 bases, with 10 bases between the two germline ends. The CDR3 contains 14 residues. Germline V gene lookup returns CDR1 SQVTM and CDR2 ANQGSEA. CDR3 region: CSVGSLLAKNIQYF. Here the CDR3 DNA reads TGCAGCGTTGGAAGTCTACTAGCCAAAAACATTCAGTACTTC. Full variable domain (outside the CDR3, taken from reference TRBV29-1 and TRBJ2-4): SAVISQKPSRDICQRGTSLTIQCQVDSQVTMMFWYRQQPGQSLTLIATANQGSEATYESGFVIDKFPISRPNLTFSTLTVSNMSPEDSSIYLCSVGSLLAKNIQYFGAGTRLSVL.

This chain uses TRBV11-3 with TRBJ2-5; possible D gene TRBD1, 7 bases. Trimming shortened V by 5 bases and J by 4 bases, and 17 bases separated the two germline ends. The CDR3 extends over 15 amino acids. Germline CDR1 SGHNT, CDR2 YENEEA. Here the CDR3 reads CASSGGSGGRETQYF. The CDR3 DNA sequence: TGTGCCAGCAGCGGGGGGTCAGGGGGAAGAGAGACCCAGTACTTC.

The V and J genes are TRBV4-3 and TRBJ2-3; D is unclear. Looked up from germline, CDR1 is LGHNA and CDR2 is YSLEER. The V and J ends lost 0 bases and 5 bases respectively, with 15 bases between them. The CDR3 covers 16 residues. CDR3 sequence: CASSQDPPSVGDTQYF. CDR3 nucleotides: TGCGCCAGCAGCCAAGATCCCCCCTCAGTGGGAGATACGCAGTATTTT.

The chain links TRBV7-9 to TRBJ2-1; 9 nucleotides align to TRBD2. The CDR3 sequence is 15 residues long. Germline CDR1 and CDR2: SEHNR and FQNEAQ (reference sequence). J was trimmed by 4 bases and V by 5 bases; bases with no gene match: 6. The CDR3 loop reads CASSPSGMGYNEQFF. The CDR3 DNA sequence: TGTGCCAGCAGCCCTAGCGGGATGGGGTACAATGAGCAGTTCTTC.

The chain employs TRBV4-3 and TRBJ2-5, with TRBD1 matching 8 bases. CDR3 length equals 14 residues. Germline trimming cut 4 bases from V and 5 bases from J; bases unmatched to any gene: 6. Germline V gene sequence: CDR1 LGHNA, CDR2 YSLEER. The CDR3, as DNA: TGCGCCAGCAGCCGTGGACAGGGTTTGGAGACCCAGTACTTC. It is translated as CASSRGQGLETQYF.

V is TRBV7-8 and J is TRBJ1-5, with D uncertain. Germline assignment: CDR1 SGHVS and CDR2 FQNEAQ. V was shortened by 2 bases and J by 1 base, with 18 bases between the two germline ends. This CDR3 spans 18 amino acids. Written as DNA, the CDR3 is TGTGCCAGCAGCTTAAGAGTGGTAGGGAGTGGCAGCAATCAGCCCCAGCATTTT. The encoded protein is CASSLRVVGSGSNQPQHF.

This rearrangement joins TRBV5-3 to TRBJ2-1; TRBD1 aligns across 10 bases. TRBV5-3 is placed among ORFs of uncertain function. This CDR3 region has 17 residues. After removal of 4 bases from V and 6 bases from J, the junction contained 13 bases not matched to a gene. CDR3 residues: CARSTPGQGIECNEQFF. CDR3 bases: TGTGCCAGAAGCACCCCGGGACAGGGGATTGAGTGCAATGAGCAGTTCTTC.

The chain recombines TRBV11-1 with TRBJ2-5, with D perhaps matching TRBD1 (6 bases). The J call may be incorrect, as the DNA end agrees better with TRBJ2-7. Looked up from germline, CDR1 is SGHAT and CDR2 is FQDESV (reference sequence). The CDR3 has 13 residues. The CDR3 protein is CASSVGQPYEQYF. The CDR3, as DNA: TGTGCCAGCAGCGTAGGACAGCCCTACGAGCAGTACTTC.

The chain joins TRBV6-5 to TRBJ1-4; no clear D. V was shortened by 3 bases and J by 8 bases, with 16 bases between the two germline ends. The CDR3 is made up of 15 amino acids. Germline lookup yields CDR1 MNHEY and CDR2 SVGAGI. CDR3 protein: CASSYQARSGEKLFF. The CDR3, as DNA: TGTGCCAGCAGTTATCAGGCCCGATCGGGGGAAAAACTGTTTTTT.

The rearrangement links TRBV30 to TRBJ2-7; tentative D call: TRBD2 (6 bases). Germline assignment: CDR1 GTSNPN and CDR2 SVGIG (reference sequence). CDR3 size: 14 residues. With 2 bases removed from V and 0 bases from J, the gap between germline ends came to 11 bases. CDR3 DNA sequence: TGTGCCTGGAGTCCCTACGGGAGCTCCTACGAGCAGTACTTC. It translates to CAWSPYGSSYEQYF.

The chain joins TRBV6-1 to TRBJ2-5, with D possibly TRBD1 on 5 matching bases. V was clipped by 6 bases and J by 1 base, with 9 bases between them. CDR3 length equals 13 residues. Germline values: CDR1 MNHNS, CDR2 SASEGT. The chain's CDR3 is CASSGHPQETQYF. The CDR3 bases are TGTGCCAGCAGCGGACATCCCCAAGAGACCCAGTACTTC.

The chain carries TRBV5-5 and TRBJ2-5; 9 bases map to TRBD2. The CDR3 totals 15 residues. Germline loops: CDR1 SGHKS, CDR2 YYEKEE (reference sequence). V was clipped by 4 bases and J by 2 bases; unmatched bases: 6. The CDR3 coding sequence is TGTGCCAGCAGCCTGACTAGCGGAACACAAGAGACCCAGTACTTC. Encoded protein: CASSLTSGTQETQYF.

The chain links TRBV5-1 to TRBJ2-2, with 10 bases identical to TRBD1. Germline CDR1 is SGHRS and CDR2 is YFSETQ. The length of the CDR3 is 15 residues. With V trimmed by 7 bases and J by 4 bases, 7 bases remained unmatched. The CDR3 DNA reads as TGCGCCAGCTACGGCCGGACAGGGGGCACCGGGGAGCTGTTTTTT. Its protein product is CASYGRTGGTGELFF. The entire variable domain, with the rest obtained from reference TRBV5-1 and TRBJ2-2, is as follows: KAGVTQTPRYLIKTRGQQVTLSCSPISGHRSVSWYQQTPGQGLQFLFEYFSETQRNKGNFPGRFSGRQFSNSRSEMNVSTLELGDSALYLCASYGRTGGTGELFFGEGSRLTVL.

This sequence joins TRBV27 and TRBJ1-1; D gene ambiguous. The V end lost 2 bases, the J end lost 6 bases, and 16 bases lay between the germline ends. This CDR3 comprises 15 residues. Germline CDR1 is MNHEY and CDR2 is SMNVEV (reference sequence). This CDR3 is CASSLSGDLWAEAFF. The CDR3 DNA reads TGTGCCAGCAGTTTAAGTGGCGACCTTTGGGCTGAAGCTTTCTTT.

The chain uses TRBV7-9 and TRBJ1-1; 10 nucleotides align to TRBD1. Germline-derived CDR1 and CDR2 are SEHNR and FQNEAQ (reference sequence). V trimming: 2 bases; J trimming: 6 bases; junction bases outside the gene matches: 6. This CDR3 comprises 15 residues. The CDR3 DNA is TGTGCCAGCAGCTTAAGACAGGGGGCTGGTTCTGAAGCTTTCTTT. This translates into CASSLRQGAGSEAFF.

This clone has a single count. CDR3 in amino acids: CASSIKTVDEQYF. CDR3 sequence (DNA): TGTGCCAGCAGTATAAAAACCGTCGACGAGCAGTACTTC. The chain recombines TRBV27 with TRBJ2-7, with D unresolved. The CDR3 totals 13 residues. V was clipped by 5 bases and J by 5 bases, with 13 bases between them. Germline CDR1 reads MNHEY; CDR2 reads SMNVEV (reference sequence).

This clone has just a few counts. V gene TRBV6-4 combines with J gene TRBJ1-1; D gene unclear. Per the germline V gene, CDR1 is MRHNA and CDR2 is SNTAGT. V was pared by 5 bases and J by 1 base, with 8 bases between. The CDR3 loop spans 13 amino acids. The CDR3: CASSLEENTEAFF. DNA of the CDR3: TGTGCCAGCAGTCTAGAAGAGAACACTGAAGCTTTCTTT.

The chain uses TRBV5-4 and TRBJ2-7; D ambiguous. The CDR3 runs to 13 residues. Germline loops: CDR1 SGHNT, CDR2 YYREEE (reference sequence). Trimming stripped 1 base from V and 5 bases from J, with 10 bases between. The CDR3 here is CASSLSPEDEQYF. As DNA, the CDR3 is TGTGCCAGCAGCTTGAGTCCGGAAGACGAGCAGTACTTC.

The chain couples TRBV7-6 to TRBJ1-5; D may be TRBD1 (6 bases). Trimming took off 6 bases at V and 7 bases at J, with 13 bases between the two ends. This CDR3 has 13 residues. The V gene's germline CDR1 is SGHVS and CDR2 FNYEAQ. CDR3 bases: TGTGCCAGCAGTTCAGGGGTCGGACAGCCCCAGCATTTT. Amino acid sequence: CASSSGVGQPQHF.

This chain connects TRBV27 to TRBJ1-5; 7 bases are a match to TRBD1. Germline values: CDR1 MNHEY, CDR2 SMNVEV (reference sequence). The CDR3 has 14 amino acids. With V trimmed by 6 bases and J by 4 bases, 6 bases remained unmatched. CDR3 nucleotides: TGTGCCAGCAGGGGGACAGCCCATAATCAGCCCCAGCATTTT. Encoded protein: CASRGTAHNQPQHF.